This TCR beta chain was recorded in a study of blood T cell repertoires in COVID-19. Study context: Acute-phase and convalescent COVID-19 samples originated in the United States, Italy and Spain.

Trimming removed 0 bases from V and 10 bases from J, with 9 bases in between. CDR3 length equals 11 residues. CDR1 and CDR2 from the germline V gene are DFQATT and SNEGSKA (reference sequence). In the source study's methods: Amplified reference gene primers provided the basis for estimating nucleated cell counts. Produced via immunoSEQ multiplex PCR; TCRdb's table is partial and in-frame only. D and trimming were read from the DNA, whereas the V and J calls and clone size are those reported in that table. The sample holds 100,000 to 150,000 clones, roughly 69% seen once. The sequence came from a woman in her 70s with acute or convalescent COVID-19. The source material was peripheral blood. The chain joins TRBV20-1 to TRBJ1-2; no definite D call. In DNA form, the CDR3 reads TGCAGTGCTAGAGACGGCGGGGACTACACCTTC. It translates to CSARDGGDYTF.